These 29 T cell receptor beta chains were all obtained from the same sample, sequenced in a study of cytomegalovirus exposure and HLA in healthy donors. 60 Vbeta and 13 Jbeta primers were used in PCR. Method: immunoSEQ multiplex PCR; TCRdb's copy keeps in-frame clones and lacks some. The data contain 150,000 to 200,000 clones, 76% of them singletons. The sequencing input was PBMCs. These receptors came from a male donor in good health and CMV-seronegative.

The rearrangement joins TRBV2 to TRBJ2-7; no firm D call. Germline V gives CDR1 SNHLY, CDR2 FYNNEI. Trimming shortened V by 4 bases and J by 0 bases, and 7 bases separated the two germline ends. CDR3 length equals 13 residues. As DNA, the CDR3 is TGTGCCAGCAGTGGGGCTGGCTCCTACGAGCAGTACTTC. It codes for CASSGAGSYEQYF.

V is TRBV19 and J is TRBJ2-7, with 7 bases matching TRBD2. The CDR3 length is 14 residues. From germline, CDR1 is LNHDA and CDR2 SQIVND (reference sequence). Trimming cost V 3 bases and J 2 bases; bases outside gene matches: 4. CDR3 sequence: CASSISGTTYEQYF. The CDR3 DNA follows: TGTGCCAGTAGTATTTCCGGGACTACCTACGAGCAGTACTTC.

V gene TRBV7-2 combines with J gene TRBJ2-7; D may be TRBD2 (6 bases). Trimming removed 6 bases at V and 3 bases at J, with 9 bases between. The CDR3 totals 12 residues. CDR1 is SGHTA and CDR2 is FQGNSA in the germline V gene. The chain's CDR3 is CASSSTSYEQYF. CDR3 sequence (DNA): TGTGCCAGCAGTTCGACTAGCTACGAGCAGTACTTC. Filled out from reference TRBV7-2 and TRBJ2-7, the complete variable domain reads GAGVSQSPSNKVTEKGKDVELRCDPISGHTALYWYRQSLGQGLEFLIYFQGNSAPDKSGLPSDRFSAERTGGSVSTLTIQRTQQEDSAVYLCASSSTSYEQYFGPGTRLTVT.

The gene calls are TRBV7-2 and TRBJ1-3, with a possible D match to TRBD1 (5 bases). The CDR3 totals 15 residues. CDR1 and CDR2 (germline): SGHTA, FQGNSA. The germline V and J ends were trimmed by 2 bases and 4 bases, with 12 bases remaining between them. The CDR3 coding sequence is TGTGCCAGCAGCTTATGGGGCCCCACAGGAAACACCATATATTTT. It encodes CASSLWGPTGNTIYF.

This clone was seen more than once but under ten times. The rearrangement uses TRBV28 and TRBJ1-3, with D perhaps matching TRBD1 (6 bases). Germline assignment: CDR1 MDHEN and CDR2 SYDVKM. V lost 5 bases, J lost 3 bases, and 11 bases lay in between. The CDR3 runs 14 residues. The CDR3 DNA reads TGTGCCAGCAGTCCCCGAGGGGGTGGAAACACCATATATTTT. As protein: CASSPRGGGNTIYF.

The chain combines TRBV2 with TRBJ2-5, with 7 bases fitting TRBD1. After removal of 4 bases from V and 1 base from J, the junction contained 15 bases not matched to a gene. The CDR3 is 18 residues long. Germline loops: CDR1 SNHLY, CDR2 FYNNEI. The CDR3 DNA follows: TGTGCCAGCAGTGTCCGGCGGTCGGGACAGCCTCCCCAAGAGACCCAGTACTTC. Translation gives CASSVRRSGQPPQETQYF.

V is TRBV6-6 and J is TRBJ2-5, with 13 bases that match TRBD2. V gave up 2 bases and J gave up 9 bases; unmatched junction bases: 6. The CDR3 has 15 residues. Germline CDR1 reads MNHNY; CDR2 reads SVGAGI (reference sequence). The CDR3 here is CASSYTSGGGRAQYF. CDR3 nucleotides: TGTGCCAGCAGTTACACTAGCGGGGGGGGGAGGGCCCAGTACTTC.

The CDR3 nucleotides are TGCGCCAGCAGCCCCAGCGCCTACGAGCAGTACTTC. Translated, it gives CASSPSAYEQYF. The chain combines TRBV5-1 with TRBJ2-7; D is uncertain. CDR1 is SGHRS and CDR2 is YFSETQ in the germline V gene. V dropped 4 bases and J dropped 2 bases, with 7 bases sitting between them. The CDR3 contains 12 residues.

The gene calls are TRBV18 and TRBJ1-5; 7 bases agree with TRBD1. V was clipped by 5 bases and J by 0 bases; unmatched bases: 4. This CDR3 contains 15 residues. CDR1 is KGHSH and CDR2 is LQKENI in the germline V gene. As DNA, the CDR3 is TGTGCCAGCTCAGAGACAGGGTATAGCAATCAGCCCCAGCATTTT. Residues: CASSETGYSNQPQHF.

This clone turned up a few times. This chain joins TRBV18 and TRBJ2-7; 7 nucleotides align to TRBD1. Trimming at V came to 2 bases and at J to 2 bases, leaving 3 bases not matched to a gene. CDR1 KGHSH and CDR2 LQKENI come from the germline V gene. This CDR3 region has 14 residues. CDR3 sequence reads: CASSPRGQAYEQYF. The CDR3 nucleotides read TGTGCCAGCTCACCAAGGGGGCAGGCCTACGAGCAGTACTTC.

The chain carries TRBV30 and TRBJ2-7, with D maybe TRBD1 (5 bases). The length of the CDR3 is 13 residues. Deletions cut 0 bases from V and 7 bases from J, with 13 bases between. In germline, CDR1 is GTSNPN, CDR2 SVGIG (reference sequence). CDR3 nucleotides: TGTGCCTGGAGTGTAGCCCGTGGGGCAGAGCAGTACTTC. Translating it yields CAWSVARGAEQYF. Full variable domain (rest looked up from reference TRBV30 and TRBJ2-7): SQTIHQWPATLVQPVGSPLSLECTVEGTSNPNLYWYRQAAGRGLQLLFYSVGIGQISSEVPQNLSASRPQDRQFILSSKKLLLSDSGFYLCAWSVARGAEQYFGPGTRLTVT.

CDR3 loop: CASSSGTPSTDTQYF. CDR3 nucleotides: TGTGCCAGCAGTTCCGGGACACCCAGCACAGATACGCAGTATTTT. The chain has TRBV2 and TRBJ2-3; TRBD1 might be the D (6 bases). The CDR3 covers 15 residues. V gave up 5 bases and J gave up 0 bases, with 12 bases separating them. Germline-derived CDR1 and CDR2 are SNHLY and FYNNEI. Supplemented by reference TRBV2 and TRBJ2-3, the full variable domain reads EPEVTQTPSHQVTQMGQEVILRCVPISNHLYFYWYRQILGQKVEFLVSFYNNEISEKSEIFDDQFSVERPDGSNFTLKIRSTKLEDSAMYFCASSSGTPSTDTQYFGPGTRLTVL.

Here the CDR3 DNA reads TGTGCCAGCAGTAGCGGCCCCGGACCGGTTCAGCCCCAGCATTTT. Its protein product is CASSSGPGPVQPQHF. The V call is TRBV7-2, the J call TRBJ1-5, with no clear D. The CDR3 length is 15 residues. Trimming pared 6 bases from V and 6 bases from J, leaving 18 bases between. Germline V lookup: CDR1 SGHTA, CDR2 FQGNSA.

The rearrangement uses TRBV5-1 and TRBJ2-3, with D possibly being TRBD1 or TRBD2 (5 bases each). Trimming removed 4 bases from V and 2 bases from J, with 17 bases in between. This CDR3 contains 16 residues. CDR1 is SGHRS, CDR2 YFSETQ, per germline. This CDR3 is CASSMGVGQFTDTQYF. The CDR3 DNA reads TGCGCCAGCAGCATGGGGGTTGGGCAGTTCACAGATACGCAGTATTTT. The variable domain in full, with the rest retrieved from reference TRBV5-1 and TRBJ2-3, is KAGVTQTPRYLIKTRGQQVTLSCSPISGHRSVSWYQQTPGQGLQFLFEYFSETQRNKGNFPGRFSGRQFSNSRSEMNVSTLELGDSALYLCASSMGVGQFTDTQYFGPGTRLTVL.

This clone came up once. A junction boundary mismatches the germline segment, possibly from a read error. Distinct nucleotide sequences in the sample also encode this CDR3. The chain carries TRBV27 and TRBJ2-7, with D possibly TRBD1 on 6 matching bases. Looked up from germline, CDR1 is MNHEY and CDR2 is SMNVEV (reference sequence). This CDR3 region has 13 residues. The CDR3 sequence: CASGAGVIYEQYF. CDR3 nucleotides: TGTGCCAGCGGGGCAGGGGTGATCTACGAGCAGTACTTT.

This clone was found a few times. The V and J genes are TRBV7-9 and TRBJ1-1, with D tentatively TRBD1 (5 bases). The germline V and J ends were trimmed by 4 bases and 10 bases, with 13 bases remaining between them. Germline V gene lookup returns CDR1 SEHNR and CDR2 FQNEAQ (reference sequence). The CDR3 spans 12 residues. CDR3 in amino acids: CASSSALGGAFF. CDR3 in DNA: TGTGCCAGCAGCTCCGCCCTCGGGGGAGCTTTCTTT.

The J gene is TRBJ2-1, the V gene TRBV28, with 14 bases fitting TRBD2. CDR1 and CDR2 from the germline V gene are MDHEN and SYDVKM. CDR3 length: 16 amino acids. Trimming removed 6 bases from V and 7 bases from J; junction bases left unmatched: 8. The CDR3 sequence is CASSRGTSGSWNEQFF. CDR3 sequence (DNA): TGTGCCAGCAGCCGCGGGACTAGCGGGAGTTGGAATGAGCAGTTCTTC.

CDR3 DNA: TGTGCCAGCAGATCCCAGGGGAGCGGGGCCAACGTCCTGACTTTC. Translated, it gives CASRSQGSGANVLTF. The chain employs TRBV2 and TRBJ2-6, with a weak D call TRBD1 (6 bases). The germline V gene has CDR1 SNHLY and CDR2 FYNNEI. The germline V and J ends were trimmed by 6 bases and 4 bases, with 13 bases remaining between them. CDR3 size: 15 residues. The full variable domain, in which reference TRBV2 and TRBJ2-6 provide the parts outside the CDR3, is EPEVTQTPSHQVTQMGQEVILRCVPISNHLYFYWYRQILGQKVEFLVSFYNNEISEKSEIFDDQFSVERPDGSNFTLKIRSTKLEDSAMYFCASRSQGSGANVLTFGAGSRLTVL.

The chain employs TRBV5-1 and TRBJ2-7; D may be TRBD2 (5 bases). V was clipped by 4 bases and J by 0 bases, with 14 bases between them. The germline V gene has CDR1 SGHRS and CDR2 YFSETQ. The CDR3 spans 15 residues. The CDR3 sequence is CASSPGEYSSYEQYF. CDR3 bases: TGCGCCAGCAGCCCCGGGGAGTATAGCTCCTACGAGCAGTACTTC.

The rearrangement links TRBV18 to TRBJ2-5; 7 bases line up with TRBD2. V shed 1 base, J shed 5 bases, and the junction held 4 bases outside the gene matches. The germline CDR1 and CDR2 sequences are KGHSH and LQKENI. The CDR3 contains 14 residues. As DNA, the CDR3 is TGTGCCAGCTCACCACTTCAGGGAGGGGAGACCCAGTACTTC. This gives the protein CASSPLQGGETQYF.

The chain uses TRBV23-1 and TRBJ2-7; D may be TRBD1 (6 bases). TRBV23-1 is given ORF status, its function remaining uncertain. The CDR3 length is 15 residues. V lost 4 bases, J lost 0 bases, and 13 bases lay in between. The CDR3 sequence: CASSLGTSNSYEQYF. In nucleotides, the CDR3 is TGCGCCAGCAGTCTTGGGACATCCAACTCCTACGAGCAGTACTTC.

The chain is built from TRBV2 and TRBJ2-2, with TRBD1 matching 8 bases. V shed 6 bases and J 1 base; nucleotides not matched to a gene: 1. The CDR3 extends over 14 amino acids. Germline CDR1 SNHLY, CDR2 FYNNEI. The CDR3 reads CASRGTGNTGELFF. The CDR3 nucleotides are TGTGCCAGCAGGGGGACAGGGAACACCGGGGAGCTGTTTTTT.

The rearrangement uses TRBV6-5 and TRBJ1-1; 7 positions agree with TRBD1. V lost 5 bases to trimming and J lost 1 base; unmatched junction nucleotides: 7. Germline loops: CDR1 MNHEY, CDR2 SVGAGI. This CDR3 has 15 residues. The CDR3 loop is CASSHGTVGNTEAFF. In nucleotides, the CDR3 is TGTGCCAGCAGTCACGGGACAGTTGGGAACACTGAAGCTTTCTTT.

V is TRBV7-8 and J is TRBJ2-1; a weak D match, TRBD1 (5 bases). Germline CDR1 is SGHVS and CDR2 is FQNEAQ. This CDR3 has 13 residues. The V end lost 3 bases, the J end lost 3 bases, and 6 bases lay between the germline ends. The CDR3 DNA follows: TGTGCCAGCAGCTTTAGGGGCTACAATGAGCAGTTCTTC. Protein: CASSFRGYNEQFF.

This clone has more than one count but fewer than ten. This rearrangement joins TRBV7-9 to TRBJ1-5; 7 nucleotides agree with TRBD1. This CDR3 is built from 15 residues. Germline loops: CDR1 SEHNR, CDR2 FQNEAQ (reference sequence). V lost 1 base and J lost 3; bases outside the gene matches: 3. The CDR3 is CASSLGDRPNQPQHF. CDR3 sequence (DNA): TGTGCCAGCAGCTTAGGGGACAGACCCAATCAGCCCCAGCATTTT. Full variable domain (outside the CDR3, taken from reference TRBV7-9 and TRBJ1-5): DTGVSQNPRHKITKRGQNVTFRCDPISEHNRLYWYRQTLGQGPEFLTYFQNEAQLEKSRLLSDRFSAERPKGSFSTLEIQRTEQGDSAMYLCASSLGDRPNQPQHFGDGTRLSIL.

CDR3 loop: CASSKGVELAVYEQYF. CDR3 DNA: TGTGCCAGCAGCAAAGGGGTCGAACTAGCGGTCTACGAGCAGTACTTC. The chain carries TRBV9 and TRBJ2-7; 8 nucleotides align to TRBD2. Losses at the gene ends were 4 bases for V and 3 bases for J; bases not matched to a gene: 12. This CDR3 is built from 16 residues. Germline-derived CDR1 and CDR2 are SGDLS and YYNGEE.

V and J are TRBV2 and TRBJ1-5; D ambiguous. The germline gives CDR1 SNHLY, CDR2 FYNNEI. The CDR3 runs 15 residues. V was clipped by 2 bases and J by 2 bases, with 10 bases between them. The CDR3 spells CASSERPNGNQPQHF. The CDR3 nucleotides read TGTGCCAGCAGTGAACGTCCTAACGGCAATCAGCCCCAGCATTTT.

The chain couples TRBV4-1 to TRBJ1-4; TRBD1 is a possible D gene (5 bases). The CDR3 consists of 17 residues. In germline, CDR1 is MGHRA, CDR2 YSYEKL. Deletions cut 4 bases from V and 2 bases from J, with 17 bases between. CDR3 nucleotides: TGCGCCAGCAGCCTATCATTGGGGGGTTACACTAATGAAAAACTGTTTTTT. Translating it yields CASSLSLGGYTNEKLFF.

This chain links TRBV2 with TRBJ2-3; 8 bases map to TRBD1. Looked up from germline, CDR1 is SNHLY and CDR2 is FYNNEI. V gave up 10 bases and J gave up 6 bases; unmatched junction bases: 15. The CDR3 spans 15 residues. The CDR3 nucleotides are TGTGCCACTAAGACAGGGGACGGCGATTGGGATACGCAGTATTTT. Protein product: CATKTGDGDWDTQYF.